A selection of T cell receptor beta chains follows, all from one sample in a study of radiation and T cells in renal cell carcinoma. This table comes from immunoSEQ multiplex PCR, and its TCRdb copy is limited to in-frame clones, with some not included. The table lists some 120,000 clones, around 81% of them singletons, with roughly 6.2% in the top ten. Here the sequenced sample was blood, taken from a patient whose treatment included radiotherapy and nephrectomy. Every receptor here comes from a man in his fifties with renal cell carcinoma. The CDR3 runs from the conserved cysteine through the conserved F or W. Each record gives: CDR3 DNA, CDR3 protein, clone size, D gene, V gene, J gene. A D gene is named only where the DNA matches it firmly. The size entry is marked missing in some rows and otherwise reads once, few, many or a size class.

CDR3 DNA: TGTGCCAGCTCACCACTCTCCTACAATGAGCAGTTCTTC; CDR3 protein: CASSPLSYNEQFF; clone size: -; D gene: -; V gene: TRBV18; J gene: TRBJ2-1
CDR3 DNA: TGTGCCAGCAGCCGGGTTGAGGGTGAAAAACTGTTTTTT; CDR3 protein: CASSRVEGEKLFF; clone size: -; D gene: -; V gene: TRBV7-9; J gene: TRBJ1-4
CDR3 DNA: TGCAGCGAAAATTCTTTGAGTTTTGGGAATGAGCAGTTCTTC; CDR3 protein: CSENSLSFGNEQFF; clone size: once; D gene: -; V gene: TRBV29-1; J gene: TRBJ2-1
CDR3 DNA: TGTGCCACCAGACGGGACAGCCAACCCTACGAGCAGTACTTC; CDR3 protein: CATRRDSQPYEQYF; clone size: once; D gene: TRBD1; V gene: TRBV15; J gene: TRBJ2-7
CDR3 DNA: TGTGCCAGCAGTGATCAGGGGTTATCCTACAATGAGCAGTTCTTC; CDR3 protein: CASSDQGLSYNEQFF; clone size: -; D gene: -; V gene: TRBV2; J gene: TRBJ2-1
CDR3 DNA: TGCGCCAGCAGCCAAGGCGGACTAGCATTCCTCGATGAGCAGTTCTTC; CDR3 protein: CASSQGGLAFLDEQFF; clone size: -; D gene: TRBD2; V gene: TRBV4-1; J gene: TRBJ2-1
CDR3 DNA: TGTGCCAGCAGTGGACAGTCAAACTCTGGGGCCAACGTCCTGACTTTC; CDR3 protein: CASSGQSNSGANVLTF; clone size: -; D gene: -; V gene: TRBV6-1; J gene: TRBJ2-6
CDR3 DNA: TGTGCCAGCAGCGCCGGACTGAGTAACAATGAGCAGTTCTTC; CDR3 protein: CASSAGLSNNEQFF; clone size: -; D gene: -; V gene: TRBV9; J gene: TRBJ2-1
CDR3 DNA: TGTGCCAGCCGGGAGCGGGAAGTGGGCAATGAGCAGTTCTTC; CDR3 protein: CASREREVGNEQFF; clone size: -; D gene: TRBD2; V gene: TRBV6-5; J gene: TRBJ2-1
CDR3 DNA: TGTGCCAGCAGGCAGAAGGGCTACACCTTC; CDR3 protein: CASRQKGYTF; clone size: once; D gene: -; V gene: TRBV2; J gene: TRBJ1-2
CDR3 DNA: TGTGCCAGCAGTTCAAGTTGGGGATACACAGATACGCAGTATTTT; CDR3 protein: CASSSSWGYTDTQYF; clone size: -; D gene: -; V gene: TRBV6-5; J gene: TRBJ2-3
CDR3 DNA: TGTGCCAGCTCACCACCGTCTCAGGGGACTGAAGCTTTCTTT; CDR3 protein: CASSPPSQGTEAFF; clone size: -; D gene: -; V gene: TRBV18; J gene: TRBJ1-1
CDR3 DNA: TGTGCCAGCAGTCCCATAATGAACACTGAAGCTTTCTTT; CDR3 protein: CASSPIMNTEAFF; clone size: -; D gene: -; V gene: TRBV27; J gene: TRBJ1-1
CDR3 DNA: TGTGCCAGCAGTTACTTAGTCTGGGGGGCAAATTCACCCCTCCACTTT; CDR3 protein: CASSYLVWGANSPLHF; clone size: -; D gene: -; V gene: TRBV6-6; J gene: TRBJ1-6
CDR3 DNA: TGTGCCAGCAAACGGGACGGACCCAACTATGGCTACACCTTC; CDR3 protein: CASKRDGPNYGYTF; clone size: -; D gene: -; V gene: TRBV19; J gene: TRBJ1-2
CDR3 DNA: TGTGCCAGCAATGGCCCGGGGCGGGGACACTCCTACGAGCAGTACTTC; CDR3 protein: CASNGPGRGHSYEQYF; clone size: -; D gene: -; V gene: TRBV6-6; J gene: TRBJ2-7
CDR3 DNA: TGTGCCAGCAGCGTAGATTCGGCTAGCGGGGAGACCCAGTACTTC; CDR3 protein: CASSVDSASGETQYF; clone size: -; D gene: TRBD2; V gene: TRBV9; J gene: TRBJ2-5
CDR3 DNA: TGTGCCAGCTCCAGCGGGTCGGGGGATGAAAAACTGTTTTTT; CDR3 protein: CASSSGSGDEKLFF; clone size: -; D gene: -; V gene: TRBV18; J gene: TRBJ1-4
CDR3 DNA: TGTGCCAGCTCACTCAGGACAGCTACTAACTATGGCTACACCTTC; CDR3 protein: CASSLRTATNYGYTF; clone size: once; D gene: -; V gene: TRBV18; J gene: TRBJ1-2
CDR3 DNA: TGCGCCAGCAGCTTGGGTCGCAGCGTCGGCAACGAGCAGTACTTC; CDR3 protein: CASSLGRSVGNEQYF; clone size: many; D gene: -; V gene: TRBV5-1; J gene: TRBJ2-7
CDR3 DNA: TGTGCCAGCAGCTTAACTGGGATTCAAGAGACCCAGTACTTC; CDR3 protein: CASSLTGIQETQYF; clone size: -; D gene: -; V gene: TRBV7-2; J gene: TRBJ2-5
CDR3 DNA: TGCGCCAGCAGCCAAGTGGGGGGTAATGAAAAACTGTTTTTT; CDR3 protein: CASSQVGGNEKLFF; clone size: -; D gene: -; V gene: TRBV4-3; J gene: TRBJ1-4
CDR3 DNA: TGCGCCAGCACCGACAGGGGGGCCCAAGAGACCCAGTACTTC; CDR3 protein: CASTDRGAQETQYF; clone size: -; D gene: TRBD1; V gene: TRBV5-1; J gene: TRBJ2-5
CDR3 DNA: TGTGCCAGCAATCTAGGCCTAGCGGGCACAGATACGCAGTATTTT; CDR3 protein: CASNLGLAGTDTQYF; clone size: -; D gene: TRBD2; V gene: TRBV4-2; J gene: TRBJ2-3
CDR3 DNA: TGTGCCAGCCACAGGGAGGAAACTGAAGCTTTCTTT; CDR3 protein: CASHREETEAFF; clone size: -; D gene: -; V gene: TRBV18; J gene: TRBJ1-1
CDR3 DNA: TGTGCCAGCAGCTTGTTGCTCAGGAGATACACTGAAGCTTTCTTT; CDR3 protein: CASSLLLRRYTEAFF; clone size: -; D gene: -; V gene: TRBV5-6; J gene: TRBJ1-1
CDR3 DNA: TGCGCCAGCAGCTTGGCACGAGGAGGCTATGGCTACACCTTC; CDR3 protein: CASSLARGGYGYTF; clone size: -; D gene: -; V gene: TRBV5-1; J gene: TRBJ1-2
CDR3 DNA: TGCGCCAGCAGCTGGAACGGGTTGAATGAAAAACTGTTTTTT; CDR3 protein: CASSWNGLNEKLFF; clone size: -; D gene: -; V gene: TRBV5-1; J gene: TRBJ1-4
CDR3 DNA: TGTGCCAGCAGCCAACAGGCTAGCGGGGGGTATTACGAGCAGTACTTC; CDR3 protein: CASSQQASGGYYEQYF; clone size: -; D gene: TRBD2; V gene: TRBV4-2; J gene: TRBJ2-7
CDR3 DNA: TGTGCCAGCAGTACTCAGTATACCGGGGAGCTGTTTTTT; CDR3 protein: CASSTQYTGELFF; clone size: few; D gene: -; V gene: TRBV13; J gene: TRBJ2-2
CDR3 DNA: TGTGCTAGTGGGGAGATAATCTCTGGAAACACCATATATTTT; CDR3 protein: CASGEIISGNTIYF; clone size: -; D gene: -; V gene: TRBV12-5; J gene: TRBJ1-3
CDR3 DNA: TGTGCCAGCAGAGGGCTTACGTACAATGAGCAGTTCTTC; CDR3 protein: CASRGLTYNEQFF; clone size: many; D gene: -; V gene: TRBV6-5; J gene: TRBJ2-1
CDR3 DNA: TGTGCCAGCAGCTCCAGTTCGGGACCCGGGGAGCTGTTTTTT; CDR3 protein: CASSSSSGPGELFF; clone size: once; D gene: -; V gene: TRBV7-6; J gene: TRBJ2-2
CDR3 DNA: TGCGCCAGCAGCCAACCGACCCGCCTGGGGACTGAAGCTTTCTTT; CDR3 protein: CASSQPTRLGTEAFF; clone size: -; D gene: -; V gene: TRBV4-3; J gene: TRBJ1-1
CDR3 DNA: TGTGCCAGCAGTCCGCTATGGGGGGAGACCCATCAGCCCCAGCATTTT; CDR3 protein: CASSPLWGETHQPQHF; clone size: -; D gene: -; V gene: TRBV27; J gene: TRBJ1-5
CDR3 DNA: TGTGCCAGCAGCTTAATTGTAGGGGGTGATGGGGCCAACGTCCTGACTTTC; CDR3 protein: CASSLIVGGDGANVLTF; clone size: -; D gene: -; V gene: TRBV7-8; J gene: TRBJ2-6
CDR3 DNA: TGTGCCATCAGTGAGTCGAAAACGGGAGTTTTATCTGGGGCCAACGTCCTGACTTTC; CDR3 protein: CAISESKTGVLSGANVLTF; clone size: once; D gene: -; V gene: TRBV10-3; J gene: TRBJ2-6
CDR3 DNA: TGCGCCAGCAGCCACGACCGACCGGCAGGGACTGAAGCTTTCTTT; CDR3 protein: CASSHDRPAGTEAFF; clone size: -; D gene: -; V gene: TRBV4-3; J gene: TRBJ1-1
CDR3 DNA: TGTGCCACAGCCTACAACAGGGACATGAACACTGAAGCTTTCTTT; CDR3 protein: CATAYNRDMNTEAFF; clone size: -; D gene: -; V gene: TRBV18; J gene: TRBJ1-1
CDR3 DNA: TGTGCCAGCAGCTTAGATTCCGAGGGAGACATTCAGTACTTC; CDR3 protein: CASSLDSEGDIQYF; clone size: -; D gene: -; V gene: TRBV7-9; J gene: TRBJ2-4
CDR3 DNA: TGTGCCAGCTCTGCGGCTGGGACGAACACTGAAGCTTTCTTT; CDR3 protein: CASSAAGTNTEAFF; clone size: many; D gene: -; V gene: TRBV2; J gene: TRBJ1-1
CDR3 DNA: TGCGCCAGCAGCGCGGGACATCTGAGGGGTGGAAACACCATATATTTT; CDR3 protein: CASSAGHLRGGNTIYF; clone size: -; D gene: -; V gene: TRBV5-1; J gene: TRBJ1-3
CDR3 DNA: TGTGCCAGCAGCCAAGGATACGTAAGGGAGCAGTACTTC; CDR3 protein: CASSQGYVREQYF; clone size: -; D gene: -; V gene: TRBV4-2; J gene: TRBJ2-7
CDR3 DNA: TGTGCCAGCAGGCCCTGGGACAGGGGCGTCTCTGAAGCTTTCTTT; CDR3 protein: CASRPWDRGVSEAFF; clone size: -; D gene: TRBD1; V gene: TRBV2; J gene: TRBJ1-1
CDR3 DNA: TGCGCCAGCAGCAGGGGGACAGGCAATCAGCCCCAGCATTTT; CDR3 protein: CASSRGTGNQPQHF; clone size: -; D gene: TRBD1; V gene: TRBV5-1; J gene: TRBJ1-5
CDR3 DNA: TGTGCCAGCAGCTCGGACCCCCAAGATTTCAACGAGCAGTACTTC; CDR3 protein: CASSSDPQDFNEQYF; clone size: -; D gene: -; V gene: TRBV28; J gene: TRBJ2-7
CDR3 DNA: TGTGCCAGCAGCACCAACAGGGGATCCTACGAGCAGTACTTC; CDR3 protein: CASSTNRGSYEQYF; clone size: -; D gene: TRBD1; V gene: TRBV6-6; J gene: TRBJ2-7
CDR3 DNA: TGCGCCAGCAGTTACGGAAAAGCTTTTGGAAATGAGCAGTTCTTC; CDR3 protein: CASSYGKAFGNEQFF; clone size: -; D gene: -; V gene: TRBV4-3; J gene: TRBJ2-1
CDR3 DNA: TGCGCCATCGAGGGACTCATCTCTGGGGCCAACGTCCTGACTTTC; CDR3 protein: CAIEGLISGANVLTF; clone size: -; D gene: -; V gene: TRBV5-1; J gene: TRBJ2-6
CDR3 DNA: TGTGCCTGGAGTGTACGAAAAGGGGGCAGAGTTCCCAATCAGCCCCAGCATTTT; CDR3 protein: CAWSVRKGGRVPNQPQHF; clone size: -; D gene: TRBD1; V gene: TRBV30; J gene: TRBJ1-5
CDR3 DNA: TGTGCCAGCAGTGTCAACGGGGGGGCAACTGAAGCTTTCTTT; CDR3 protein: CASSVNGGATEAFF; clone size: -; D gene: -; V gene: TRBV6-1; J gene: TRBJ1-1
CDR3 DNA: TGTGCCAGCAGACCCCAGGGGGGTAGCTCCTACGAGCAGTACTTC; CDR3 protein: CASRPQGGSSYEQYF; clone size: few; D gene: -; V gene: TRBV2; J gene: TRBJ2-7
CDR3 DNA: TGTGCCAGCAGTTTAAATTCCGACACTGAAGCTTTCTTT; CDR3 protein: CASSLNSDTEAFF; clone size: few; D gene: -; V gene: TRBV6-5; J gene: TRBJ1-1
CDR3 DNA: TGTGCCACTGAGGGAAACACTGAAGCTTTCTTT; CDR3 protein: CATEGNTEAFF; clone size: once; D gene: -; V gene: TRBV6-6; J gene: TRBJ1-1
CDR3 DNA: TGTGCCAGCAGGGGAATTCAGGGGTTCGGTCAGCCCCAGCATTTT; CDR3 protein: CASRGIQGFGQPQHF; clone size: -; D gene: -; V gene: TRBV6-1; J gene: TRBJ1-5